This TCR beta chain was identified in a study of T cell responses to AZD1222 COVID-19 vaccine. Germline loops: CDR1 GTSNPN, CDR2 SVGIG (reference sequence). This CDR3 spans 12 amino acids. Method: immunoSEQ multiplex PCR; TCRdb's copy keeps in-frame clones and lacks some. The sample carries about 110,000 clones, around 90% recorded once. The specimen comprised peripheral blood, sampled on day 0 of AZD1222 vaccination. The source is an adult in good health. The rearrangement links TRBV30 to TRBJ1-1; unclear D gene. CDR3 coding DNA: TGTGCTGTTGATCTAGGGAACACTGAAGCTTTCTTT. Its protein is CAVDLGNTEAFF.